The clone carrying this T cell receptor (beta chain) has a count of ten or more. The CDR3 totals 14 residues. V was clipped by 4 bases and J by 7 bases; unmatched bases: 9. Looked up from germline, CDR1 is SGHRS and CDR2 is YFSETQ. TCR beta CDR3 regions were amplified from RNA transcripts. The first round was an RT-PCR with HTBI primers, and the second round was a multiplex PCR. TCRdb passed the multiplex PCR reads through MiXCR, listing each CDR3 protein once. The sample lists a few hundred thousand distinct CDR3 sequences, 17% occurring once. The term stable hyperthyroidism indicated an absence of ophthalmopathy within 18 months of follow-up. Patients newly diagnosed with hyperthyroidism, under 2 months' duration, were aged 18 to 65, the study reports. PBMCs were density-gradient isolated from roughly 9.5 ml fresh blood. The entry originates in a study of Graves' ophthalmopathy and Graves' hyperthyroidism.

The receptor comes from an adult woman with stable Graves' hyperthyroidism. Material: peripheral blood. The genes are TRBV5-1 and TRBJ2-7; 9 nucleotides agree with TRBD2. CDR3 sequence: CASSRAGGSGEQYF. In DNA form, the CDR3 reads TGCGCCAGCAGCCGAGCGGGAGGATCGGGGGAGCAGTACTTC. Supplemented by reference TRBV5-1 and TRBJ2-7, the full variable domain reads KAGVTQTPRYLIKTRGQQVTLSCSPISGHRSVSWYQQTPGQGLQFLFEYFSETQRNKGNFPGRFSGRQFSNSRSEMNVSTLELGDSALYLCASSRAGGSGEQYFGPGTRLTVT.